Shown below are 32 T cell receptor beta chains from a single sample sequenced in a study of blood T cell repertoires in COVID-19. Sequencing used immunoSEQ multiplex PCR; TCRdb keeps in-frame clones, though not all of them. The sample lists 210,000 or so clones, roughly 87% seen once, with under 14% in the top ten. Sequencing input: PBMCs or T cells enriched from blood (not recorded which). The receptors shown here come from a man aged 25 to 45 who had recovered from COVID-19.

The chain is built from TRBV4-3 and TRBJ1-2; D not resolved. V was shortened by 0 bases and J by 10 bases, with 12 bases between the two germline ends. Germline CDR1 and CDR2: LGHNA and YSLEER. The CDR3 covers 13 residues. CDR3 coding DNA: TGCGCCAGCAGCCAAGAGGCGGGCGCGGTCTACACCTTC. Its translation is CASSQEAGAVYTF.

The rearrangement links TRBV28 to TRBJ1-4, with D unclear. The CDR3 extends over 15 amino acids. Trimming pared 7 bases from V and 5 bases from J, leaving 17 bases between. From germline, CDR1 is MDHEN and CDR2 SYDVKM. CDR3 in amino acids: CASKGVAAFNEKLFF. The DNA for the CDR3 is TGTGCCAGCAAAGGAGTGGCAGCCTTCAATGAAAAACTGTTTTTT.

CDR3: CAWSRSGFGYTF. In DNA, the CDR3 is TGTGCCTGGAGTAGGTCGGGGTTTGGCTACACCTTC. This sequence joins TRBV30 and TRBJ1-2, with D unclear. The V end lost 2 bases, the J end lost 7 bases, and 11 bases lay between the germline ends. The CDR3 has 12 amino acids. From germline, CDR1 is GTSNPN and CDR2 SVGIG (reference sequence).

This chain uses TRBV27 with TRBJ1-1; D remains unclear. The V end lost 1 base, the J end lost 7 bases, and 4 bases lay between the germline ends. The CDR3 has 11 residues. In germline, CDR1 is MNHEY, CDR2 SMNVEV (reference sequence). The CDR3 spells CASSLYGEAFF. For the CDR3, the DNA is TGTGCCAGCAGTTTATACGGTGAAGCTTTCTTT.

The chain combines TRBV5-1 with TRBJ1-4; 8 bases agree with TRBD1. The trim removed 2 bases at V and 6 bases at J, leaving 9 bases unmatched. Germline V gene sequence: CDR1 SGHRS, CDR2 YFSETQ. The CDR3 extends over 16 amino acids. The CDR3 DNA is TGCGCCAGCAGCTTCGACGGACAGGGAGGGTATGAAAAACTGTTTTTT. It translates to CASSFDGQGGYEKLFF.

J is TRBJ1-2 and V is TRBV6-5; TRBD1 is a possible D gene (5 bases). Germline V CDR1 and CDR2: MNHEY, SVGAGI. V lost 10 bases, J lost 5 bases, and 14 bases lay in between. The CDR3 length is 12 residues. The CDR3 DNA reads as TGTGCCACCCGGCCAGGGCGGTATGGCTACACCTTC. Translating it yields CATRPGRYGYTF.

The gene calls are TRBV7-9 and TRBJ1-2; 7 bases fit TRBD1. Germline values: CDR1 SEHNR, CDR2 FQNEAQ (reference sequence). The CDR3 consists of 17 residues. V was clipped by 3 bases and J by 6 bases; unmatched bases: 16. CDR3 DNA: TGTGCCAGCAGCTTGCGTAAGGGGGCGCCTGATGATCATGGCTACACCTTC. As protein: CASSLRKGAPDDHGYTF.

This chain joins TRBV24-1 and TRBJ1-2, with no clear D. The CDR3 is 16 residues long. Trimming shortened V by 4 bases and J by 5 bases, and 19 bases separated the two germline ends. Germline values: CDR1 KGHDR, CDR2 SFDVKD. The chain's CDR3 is CATSEAKLGVVYGYTF. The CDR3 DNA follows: TGTGCCACCAGTGAGGCAAAGCTCGGGGTAGTGTATGGCTACACCTTC.

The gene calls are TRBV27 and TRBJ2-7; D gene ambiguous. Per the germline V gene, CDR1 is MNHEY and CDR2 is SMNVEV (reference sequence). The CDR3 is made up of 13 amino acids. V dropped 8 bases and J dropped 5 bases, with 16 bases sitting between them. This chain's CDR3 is CASGTMFTDEQYF. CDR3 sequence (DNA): TGTGCCAGCGGCACTATGTTTACCGACGAGCAGTACTTC.

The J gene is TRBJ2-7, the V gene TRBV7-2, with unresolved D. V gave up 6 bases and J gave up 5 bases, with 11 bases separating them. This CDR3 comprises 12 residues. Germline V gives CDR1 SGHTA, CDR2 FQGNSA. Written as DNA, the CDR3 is TGTGCCAGCAGTCCACGAGTCCACGAGCAGTACTTC. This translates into CASSPRVHEQYF.

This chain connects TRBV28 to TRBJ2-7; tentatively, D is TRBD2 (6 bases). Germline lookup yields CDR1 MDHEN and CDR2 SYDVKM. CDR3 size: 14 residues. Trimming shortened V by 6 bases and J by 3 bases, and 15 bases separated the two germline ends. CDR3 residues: CASRTSGYYYEQYF. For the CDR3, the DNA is TGTGCCAGCAGAACCAGCGGGTACTACTACGAGCAGTACTTC.

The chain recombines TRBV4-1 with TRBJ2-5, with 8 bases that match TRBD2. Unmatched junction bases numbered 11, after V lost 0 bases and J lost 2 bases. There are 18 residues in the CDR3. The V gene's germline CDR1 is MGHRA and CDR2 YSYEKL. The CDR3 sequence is CASSQESIGLAGQETQYF. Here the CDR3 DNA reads TGCGCCAGCAGCCAAGAATCTATCGGGCTAGCGGGTCAAGAGACCCAGTACTTC.

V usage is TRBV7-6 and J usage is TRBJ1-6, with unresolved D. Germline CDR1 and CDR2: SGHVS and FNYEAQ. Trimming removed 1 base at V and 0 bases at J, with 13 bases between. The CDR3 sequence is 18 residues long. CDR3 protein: CASSLGAWKSSYNSPLHF. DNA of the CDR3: TGTGCCAGCAGCTTAGGGGCTTGGAAGAGCTCCTATAATTCACCCCTCCACTTT.

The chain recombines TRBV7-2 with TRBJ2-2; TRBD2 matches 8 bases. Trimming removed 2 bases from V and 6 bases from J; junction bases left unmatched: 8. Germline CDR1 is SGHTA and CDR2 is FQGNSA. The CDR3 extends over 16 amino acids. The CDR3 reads CASSLSRGAVAGELFF. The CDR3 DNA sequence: TGTGCCAGCAGCTTATCGCGGGGGGCGGTTGCCGGGGAGCTGTTTTTT.

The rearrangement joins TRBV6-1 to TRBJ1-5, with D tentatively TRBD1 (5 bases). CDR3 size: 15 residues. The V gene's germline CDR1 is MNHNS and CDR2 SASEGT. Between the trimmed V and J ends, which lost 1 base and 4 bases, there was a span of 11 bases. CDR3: CASSEGDGRNQPQHF. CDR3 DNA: TGTGCCAGCAGTGAAGGGGACGGGAGAAATCAGCCCCAGCATTTT.

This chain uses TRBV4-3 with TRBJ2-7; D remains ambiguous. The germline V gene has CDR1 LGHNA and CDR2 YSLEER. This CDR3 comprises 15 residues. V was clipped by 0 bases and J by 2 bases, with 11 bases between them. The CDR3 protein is CASSQDDNPAYEQYF. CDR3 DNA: TGCGCCAGCAGCCAAGACGACAACCCAGCCTACGAGCAGTACTTC.

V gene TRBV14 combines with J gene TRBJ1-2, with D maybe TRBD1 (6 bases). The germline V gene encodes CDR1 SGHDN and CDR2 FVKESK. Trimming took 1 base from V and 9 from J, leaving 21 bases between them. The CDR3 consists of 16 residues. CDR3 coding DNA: TGTGCCAGCAGCCAAGGACAGGCCGGGACAAGGGAACGCTACACCTTC. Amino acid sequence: CASSQGQAGTRERYTF.

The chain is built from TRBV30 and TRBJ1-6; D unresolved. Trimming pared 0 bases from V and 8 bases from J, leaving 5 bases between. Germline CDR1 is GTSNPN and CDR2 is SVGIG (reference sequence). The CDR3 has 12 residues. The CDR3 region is CAWSVTHSPLHF. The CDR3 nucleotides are TGTGCCTGGAGTGTAACTCATTCACCCCTCCACTTT.

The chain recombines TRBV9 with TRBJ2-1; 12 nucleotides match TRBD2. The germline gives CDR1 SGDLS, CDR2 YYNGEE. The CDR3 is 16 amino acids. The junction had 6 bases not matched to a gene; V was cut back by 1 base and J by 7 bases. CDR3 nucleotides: TGTGCCAGCAGCGTATTGTCTAGCGGGGGGGCGAATGAGCAGTTCTTC. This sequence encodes CASSVLSSGGANEQFF.

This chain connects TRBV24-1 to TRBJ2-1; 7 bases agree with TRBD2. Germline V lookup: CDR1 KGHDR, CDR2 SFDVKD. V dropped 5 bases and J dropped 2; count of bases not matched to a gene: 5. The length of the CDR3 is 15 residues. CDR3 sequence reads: CATSVGGGTYNEQFF. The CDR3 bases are TGTGCCACCAGTGTTGGCGGGGGTACCTACAATGAGCAGTTCTTC.

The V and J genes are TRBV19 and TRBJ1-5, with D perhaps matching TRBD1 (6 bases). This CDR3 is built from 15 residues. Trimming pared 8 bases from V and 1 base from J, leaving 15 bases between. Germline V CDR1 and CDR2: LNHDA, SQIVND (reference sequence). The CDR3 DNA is TGTGCCAGTGGATTGGACAGTGGAAGCAATCAGCCCCAGCATTTT. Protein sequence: CASGLDSGSNQPQHF.

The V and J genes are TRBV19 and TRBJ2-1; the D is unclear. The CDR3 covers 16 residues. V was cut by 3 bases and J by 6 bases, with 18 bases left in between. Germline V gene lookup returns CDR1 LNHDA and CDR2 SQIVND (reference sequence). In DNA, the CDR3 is TGTGCCAGTAGTATTAATTCGGAATACTATATCAATGAGCAGTTCTTC. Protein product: CASSINSEYYINEQFF.

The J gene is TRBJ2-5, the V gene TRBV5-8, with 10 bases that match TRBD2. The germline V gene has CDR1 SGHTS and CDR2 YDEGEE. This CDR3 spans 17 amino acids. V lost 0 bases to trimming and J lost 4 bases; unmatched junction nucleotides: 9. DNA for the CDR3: TGTGCCAGCAGCTTGGCAGTGTGGGGACTAGCGCCAGAGACCCAGTACTTC. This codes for CASSLAVWGLAPETQYF. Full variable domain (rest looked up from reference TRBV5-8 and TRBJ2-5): EAGVTQSPTHLIKTRGQQATLRCSPISGHTSVYWYQQALGLGLQFLLWYDEGEERNRGNFPPRFSGRQFPNYSSELNVNALELEDSALYLCASSLAVWGLAPETQYFGPGTRLLVL.

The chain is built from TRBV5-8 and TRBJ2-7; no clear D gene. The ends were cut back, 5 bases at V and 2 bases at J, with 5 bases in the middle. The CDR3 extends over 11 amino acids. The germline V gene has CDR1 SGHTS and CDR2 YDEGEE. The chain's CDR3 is CASRSAYEQYF. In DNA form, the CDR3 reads TGTGCCAGCAGGTCGGCCTACGAGCAGTACTTC. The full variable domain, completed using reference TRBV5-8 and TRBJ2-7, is EAGVTQSPTHLIKTRGQQATLRCSPISGHTSVYWYQQALGLGLQFLLWYDEGEERNRGNFPPRFSGRQFPNYSSELNVNALELEDSALYLCASRSAYEQYFGPGTRLTVT.

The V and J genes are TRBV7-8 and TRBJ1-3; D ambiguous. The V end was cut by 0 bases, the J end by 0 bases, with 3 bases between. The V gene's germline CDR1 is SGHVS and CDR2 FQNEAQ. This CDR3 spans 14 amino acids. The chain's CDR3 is CASSLARSGNTIYF. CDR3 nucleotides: TGTGCCAGCAGCTTAGCGCGCTCTGGAAACACCATATATTTT.

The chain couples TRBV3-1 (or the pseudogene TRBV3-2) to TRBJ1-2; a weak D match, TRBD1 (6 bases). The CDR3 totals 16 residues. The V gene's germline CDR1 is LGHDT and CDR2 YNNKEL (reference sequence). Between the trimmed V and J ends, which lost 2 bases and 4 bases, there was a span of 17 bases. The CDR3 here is CASSQTLNRDGYGYTF. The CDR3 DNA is TGTGCCAGCAGCCAAACCTTGAACAGGGATGGCTATGGCTACACCTTC.

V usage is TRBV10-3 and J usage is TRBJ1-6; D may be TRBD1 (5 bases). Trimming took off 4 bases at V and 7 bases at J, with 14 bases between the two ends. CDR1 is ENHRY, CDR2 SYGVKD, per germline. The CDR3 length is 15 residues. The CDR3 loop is CAISVKGQSNSPLHF. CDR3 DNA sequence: TGTGCCATCAGTGTGAAAGGACAAAGCAATTCACCCCTCCACTTT.

CDR3 sequence reads: CASSSPGVRNEQYF. The CDR3 DNA follows: TGTGCCAGCAGTTCCCCGGGAGTCAGGAACGAGCAGTACTTC. The gene calls are TRBV28 and TRBJ2-7, with a weak D call TRBD2 (6 bases). This CDR3 contains 14 residues. Germline CDR1 and CDR2: MDHEN and SYDVKM. With 4 bases removed from V and 5 bases from J, the gap between germline ends came to 15 bases.

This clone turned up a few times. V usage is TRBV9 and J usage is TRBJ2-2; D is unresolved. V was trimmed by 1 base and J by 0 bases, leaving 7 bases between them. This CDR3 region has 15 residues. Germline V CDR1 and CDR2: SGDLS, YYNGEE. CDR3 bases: TGTGCCAGCAGCGTACGTCCCGCGAACACCGGGGAGCTGTTTTTT. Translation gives CASSVRPANTGELFF.

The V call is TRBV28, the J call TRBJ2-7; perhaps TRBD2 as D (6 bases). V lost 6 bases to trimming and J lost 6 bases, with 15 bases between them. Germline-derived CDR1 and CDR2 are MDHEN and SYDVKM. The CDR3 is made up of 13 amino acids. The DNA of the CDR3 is TGTGCCAGCAGACTACCTAGCGCTGGCGAGCAGTACTTC. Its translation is CASRLPSAGEQYF.

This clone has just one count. CDR3 coding DNA: TGTGCCAGCAGCCAAGTCGGGGGAACCCGTGGCTACACCTTC. It is translated as CASSQVGGTRGYTF. V is TRBV3-1 (or the pseudogene TRBV3-2) and J is TRBJ1-2; D might be TRBD1 (5 bases). CDR3 length: 14 residues. Germline V CDR1 and CDR2: LGHDT, YNNKEL (reference sequence). Trimming stripped 1 base from V and 7 bases from J, with 13 bases between.

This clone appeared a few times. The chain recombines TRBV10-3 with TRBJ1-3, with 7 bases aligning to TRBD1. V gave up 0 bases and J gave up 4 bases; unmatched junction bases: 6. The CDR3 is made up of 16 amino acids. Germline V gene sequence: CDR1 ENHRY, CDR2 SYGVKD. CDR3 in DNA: TGTGCCATCAGTGAGTCGGGGGGACAGCGCGGAAACACCATATATTTT. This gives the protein CAISESGGQRGNTIYF.